The 8 T cell receptor beta chains below were found in one sample sequenced in a study of blood T cell repertoires in COVID-19. The protocol was immunoSEQ multiplex PCR, while the TCRdb copy is restricted to in-frame clones and leaves out a portion. The table lists about 190,000 clones, 70% to 90% of them singletons. The sequenced sample consisted of peripheral blood. The receptors shown here come from a woman in her 40s who had recovered from COVID-19.

The chain joins TRBV5-6 to TRBJ1-2; 7 bases map to TRBD1. Germline CDR1 SGHDT, CDR2 YYEEEE. The CDR3 is 17 amino acids. Unmatched junction bases numbered 16, after V lost 4 bases and J lost 4 bases. CDR3 sequence: CASSQTGRFTRSYGYTF. The CDR3, as DNA: TGTGCCAGCAGCCAGACAGGGAGATTCACTCGGTCCTATGGCTACACCTTC.

The rearrangement uses TRBV29-1 and TRBJ1-1, with 7 bases matching TRBD1. This CDR3 comprises 13 residues. Trimming removed 5 bases from V and 6 bases from J; junction bases left unmatched: 9. Germline CDR1 SQVTM, CDR2 ANQGSEA. CDR3 residues: CSVYRQGGAEAFF. DNA of the CDR3: TGCAGCGTTTATCGACAGGGTGGCGCTGAAGCTTTCTTT.

This clone showed up many times. As DNA, the CDR3 is TGTGCCAGCAGTTACCGGGGACTCGGCCAGGATGAAAAACTGTTTTTT. Translation gives CASSYRGLGQDEKLFF. This sequence joins TRBV6-5 and TRBJ1-4; tentative D call: TRBD1 (5 bases). V was clipped by 2 bases and J by 6 bases, with 16 bases between them. The CDR3 is 16 residues long. CDR1 and CDR2 from the germline V gene are MNHEY and SVGAGI.

The CDR3 loop reads CASRQAGSNYGYTF. CDR3 nucleotide sequence: TGTGCCAGCAGGCAGGCAGGGTCGAACTATGGCTACACCTTC. The V gene is TRBV11-2, the J gene TRBJ1-2, with D perhaps TRBD1 (5 bases). Germline V CDR1 and CDR2: SGHAT, FQNNGV. This CDR3 comprises 14 residues. V shed 6 bases and J shed 2 bases, with 13 bases lying between them.

This clone was picked up a small number of times. The J gene is TRBJ2-1, the V gene TRBV5-6; 11 bases map to TRBD2. This CDR3 is built from 17 residues. Trimming took 1 base from V and 3 from J; bases not matched to a gene: 6. CDR1 is SGHDT, CDR2 YYEEEE, per germline. In DNA form, the CDR3 reads TGTGCCAGCAGCTTGTTGACTAGCGGGAATATCTACAATGAGCAGTTCTTC. Residues: CASSLLTSGNIYNEQFF.

The chain is built from TRBV9 and TRBJ2-1, with 11 bases lining up with TRBD2. The CDR3 totals 13 residues. V was clipped by 3 bases and J by 9 bases; unmatched bases: 2. Germline CDR1 is SGDLS and CDR2 is YYNGEE. The CDR3 region is CASSGSGGGEQFF. CDR3 DNA: TGTGCCAGCAGCGGTAGCGGGGGGGGTGAGCAGTTCTTC. The variable domain in full, with the rest retrieved from reference TRBV9 and TRBJ2-1, is DSGVTQTPKHLITATGQRVTLRCSPRSGDLSVYWYQQSLDQGLQFLIQYYNGEERAKGNILERFSAQQFPDLHSELNLSSLELGDSALYFCASSGSGGGEQFFGPGTRLTVL.

V gene TRBV6-1 combines with J gene TRBJ1-2; D is unclear. Trimming left V 3 bases short and J 8 bases short, with 13 bases between. This CDR3 is 13 amino acids long. Germline values: CDR1 MNHNS, CDR2 SASEGT. The CDR3 coding sequence is TGTGCCAGCAGTGAGCCGTTGAGGGTGGGCTACACCTTC. It encodes CASSEPLRVGYTF.

The V gene is TRBV18, the J gene TRBJ1-2; D perhaps matches TRBD1 (6 bases). The germline CDR1 and CDR2 sequences are KGHSH and LQKENI. CDR3 length: 14 residues. The V end lost 3 bases, the J end lost 2 bases, and 10 bases lay between the germline ends. CDR3 coding DNA: TGTGCCAGCTCACCGGGGCAGGGGAACTATGGCTACACCTTC. Encoded protein: CASSPGQGNYGYTF.